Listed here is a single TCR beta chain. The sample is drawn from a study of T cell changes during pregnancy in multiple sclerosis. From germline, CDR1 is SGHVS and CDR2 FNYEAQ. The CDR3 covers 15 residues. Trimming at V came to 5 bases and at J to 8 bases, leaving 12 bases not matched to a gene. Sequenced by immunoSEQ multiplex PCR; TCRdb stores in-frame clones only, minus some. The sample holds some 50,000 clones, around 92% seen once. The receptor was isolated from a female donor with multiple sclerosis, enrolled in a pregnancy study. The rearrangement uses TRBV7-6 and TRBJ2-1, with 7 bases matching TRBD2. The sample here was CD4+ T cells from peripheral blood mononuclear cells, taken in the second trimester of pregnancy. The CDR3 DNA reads TGTGCCAGCAGCCTCCCCCCGGGAGGTTCCGATGAGCAGTTCTTC. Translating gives CASSLPPGGSDEQFF.